One and the same sample provided the 27 T cell receptor beta chains below, sequenced in a study of T cells in localized non-small cell lung cancer. Data came from immunoSEQ multiplex PCR; TCRdb stores just in-frame clones and leaves some out. Of around 24,000 clones listed, roughly nine tenths are singletons. Sequenced here: peripheral blood, sampled before any cancer treatment. The receptor source for this set is a male donor older than 55 with stage I squamous cell lung carcinoma.

The chain links TRBV6-6 to TRBJ1-4; D call uncertain. The CDR3 runs 13 residues. Germline V gene lookup returns CDR1 MNHNY and CDR2 SVGAGI (reference sequence). The germline V and J ends were trimmed by 2 bases and 8 bases, with 9 bases remaining between them. The CDR3 loop is CASSYTLGEKLFF. CDR3 coding DNA: TGTGCCAGCAGTTACACCCTGGGGGAAAAACTGTTTTTT.

This clone has more than one count but fewer than ten. The V gene is TRBV6-6, the J gene TRBJ1-1, with D tentatively TRBD1 (6 bases). The V gene's germline CDR1 is MNHNY and CDR2 SVGAGI (reference sequence). V was shortened by 6 bases and J by 4 bases, with 15 bases between the two germline ends. CDR3 length: 14 residues. CDR3 nucleotides: TGTGCCAGCAGACGGGGGGGCGCAGTCACTGAAGCTTTCTTT. Translating gives CASRRGGAVTEAFF.

The J gene is TRBJ2-7, the V gene TRBV7-9, with a possible D match to TRBD2 (5 bases). In germline, CDR1 is SEHNR, CDR2 FQNEAQ (reference sequence). V gave up 3 bases and J gave up 2 bases, with 17 bases separating them. This CDR3 is 16 amino acids long. DNA of the CDR3: TGTGCCAGCAGCTTCCCCCCCGGCGGGCGGACCTACGAGCAGTACTTC. Protein: CASSFPPGGRTYEQYF. Filled out from reference TRBV7-9 and TRBJ2-7, the complete variable domain reads DTGVSQNPRHKITKRGQNVTFRCDPISEHNRLYWYRQTLGQGPEFLTYFQNEAQLEKSRLLSDRFSAERPKGSFSTLEIQRTEQGDSAMYLCASSFPPGGRTYEQYFGPGTRLTVT.

This rearrangement joins TRBV9 to TRBJ1-1, with 7 bases identical to TRBD1. The CDR3 has 16 residues. The germline gives CDR1 SGDLS, CDR2 YYNGEE. Unmatched junction bases numbered 8, after V lost 3 bases and J lost 0 bases. CDR3 DNA: TGTGCCAGCAGCGCTACCGGGACAGACTTGAACACTGAAGCTTTCTTT. Translation gives CASSATGTDLNTEAFF.

This chain uses TRBV18 with TRBJ1-2, with D hard to call. The CDR3 covers 15 residues. Trimming pared 6 bases from V and 8 bases from J, leaving 22 bases between. Germline assignment: CDR1 KGHSH and CDR2 LQKENI. Here the CDR3 DNA reads TGTGCCAGCTCCCCCGAAGGAACAGAGGGTAGAGGCTACACCTTC. Residues: CASSPEGTEGRGYTF.

This clone was observed a few times. The chain uses TRBV29-1 and TRBJ1-1; no clear D gene. Per the germline V gene, CDR1 is SQVTM and CDR2 is ANQGSEA. V gave up 4 bases and J gave up 5 bases, with 14 bases separating them. The CDR3 consists of 13 residues. CDR3 sequence reads: CSVGLRLKTEAFF. CDR3 nucleotides: TGCAGCGTTGGCCTGAGACTCAAGACTGAAGCTTTCTTT.

The chain couples TRBV10-3 to TRBJ2-5; 7 positions match TRBD1. Trimming at V came to 3 bases and at J to 5 bases, leaving 6 bases not matched to a gene. Germline CDR1 reads ENHRY; CDR2 reads SYGVKD. The CDR3 contains 14 residues. The CDR3 reads CAISEGTDLETQYF. CDR3 nucleotides: TGTGCCATCAGTGAAGGGACAGATCTTGAGACCCAGTACTTC.

The J gene is TRBJ2-1, the V gene TRBV5-4; D is uncertain. Germline values: CDR1 SGHNT, CDR2 YYREEE (reference sequence). There are 12 residues in the CDR3. The V end was cut by 4 bases, the J end by 5 bases, with 7 bases between. CDR3 loop: CASSRTDNEQFF. In DNA, the CDR3 is TGTGCCAGCAGCCGGACCGACAATGAGCAGTTCTTC.

The chain recombines TRBV15 with TRBJ2-7; D is uncertain. Germline V gene lookup returns CDR1 LNHNV and CDR2 YYDKDF (reference sequence). There are 15 residues in the CDR3. V was clipped by 5 bases and J by 2 bases, with 16 bases between them. In DNA form, the CDR3 reads TGTGCCACCAGCGGCCAGTTTAACGATCCCTACGAGCAGTACTTC. Its translation is CATSGQFNDPYEQYF.

The chain couples TRBV5-6 to TRBJ2-3; D might be TRBD1 or TRBD2, each matching 5 bases. Per germline, CDR1 SGHDT and CDR2 YYEEEE. CDR3 length: 15 amino acids. Trimming removed 0 bases at V and 2 bases at J, with 10 bases between. DNA of the CDR3: TGTGCCAGCAGCTTGGGAGGGGACCCCACAGATACGCAGTATTTT. Translated: CASSLGGDPTDTQYF.

This clone was found once. The rearrangement joins TRBV7-9 to TRBJ2-1, with TRBD2 matching over 12 bases. CDR1 SEHNR and CDR2 FQNEAQ come from the germline V gene (reference sequence). The CDR3 covers 14 residues. With 4 bases clipped from V and 8 bases from J, the junction kept 3 bases outside the gene matches. The CDR3 region has the DNA TGTGCCAGCAGCTCTAGCGGGGGGGCCTATGAGCAGTTCTTC. Amino acid sequence: CASSSSGGAYEQFF.

The gene calls are TRBV6-5 and TRBJ2-7, with TRBD1 identical over 7 bases. Per germline, CDR1 MNHEY and CDR2 SVGAGI. The CDR3 covers 14 residues. Losses at the gene ends were 8 bases for V and 4 bases for J; bases not matched to a gene: 11. The CDR3: CASGRQGNSYEQYF. CDR3 bases: TGTGCCAGCGGACGACAGGGAAACTCTTACGAGCAGTACTTC.

The V call is TRBV11-2, the J call TRBJ1-2, with D unresolved. The CDR3 is 13 residues long. Trimming removed 0 bases at V and 8 bases at J, with 10 bases between. The germline V gene has CDR1 SGHAT and CDR2 FQNNGV. In DNA, the CDR3 is TGTGCCAGCAGCTTAGATCGGCGGTGGGGCTACACCTTC. This sequence encodes CASSLDRRWGYTF.

This clone was seen a few times. V is TRBV29-1 and J is TRBJ1-1; TRBD1 is a possible D gene (5 bases). The CDR3 is 11 amino acids. Trimming left V 4 bases short and J 6 bases short, with 9 bases between. Germline CDR1 is SQVTM and CDR2 is ANQGSEA. The CDR3 nucleotides are TGCAGCGTTGTATTGGGGGCTGAAGCTTTCTTT. This gives the protein CSVVLGAEAFF.

This clone appeared a few times. This rearrangement joins TRBV7-9 to TRBJ1-5, with D hard to call. Germline assignment: CDR1 SEHNR and CDR2 FQNEAQ (reference sequence). Trimming removed 3 bases from V and 4 bases from J, with 10 bases in between. The CDR3 length is 14 residues. The CDR3 region is CASSLNKDNQPQHF. In DNA form, the CDR3 reads TGTGCCAGCAGCTTGAACAAGGATAATCAGCCCCAGCATTTT.

In this sample, this clone turned up once. V usage is TRBV29-1 and J usage is TRBJ2-3; the D gene is possibly TRBD1 (5 bases). The germline V gene encodes CDR1 SQVTM and CDR2 ANQGSEA. This CDR3 contains 12 residues. V lost 1 base and J 5 bases, leaving 7 bases between the germline ends. The DNA for the CDR3 is TGCAGCGTTGAAGTAGGGGTAGATACGCAGTATTTT. Its translation is CSVEVGVDTQYF.

This chain joins TRBV11-3 and TRBJ2-7; 8 nucleotides line up with TRBD2. Germline CDR1 is SGHNT and CDR2 is YENEEA. The ends lost 3 bases at V and 6 bases at J; junction bases unmatched: 7. The CDR3 consists of 14 residues. The CDR3 is CASSFKGREGEQYF. The CDR3 DNA is TGTGCCAGCAGCTTCAAGGGACGGGAGGGCGAGCAGTACTTC.

This clone came up once. V is TRBV9 and J is TRBJ1-1; possible D gene TRBD1, 5 bases. Germline V CDR1 and CDR2: SGDLS, YYNGEE. The germline V and J ends were trimmed by 4 bases and 8 bases, with 12 bases remaining between them. The CDR3 has 12 amino acids. The CDR3 DNA sequence: TGTGCCAGCAGCCCGGAGACAGCGGAAGCTTTCTTT. Residues: CASSPETAEAFF.

In its sample, this clone was seen once. V is TRBV6-5 and J is TRBJ1-1, with D unresolved. The V gene's germline CDR1 is MNHEY and CDR2 SVGAGI. Trimming removed 2 bases at V and 7 bases at J, with 8 bases between. The CDR3 is 12 amino acids. CDR3 in amino acids: CASSYGVVEAFF. For the CDR3, the DNA is TGTGCCAGCAGTTACGGAGTGGTTGAAGCTTTCTTT.

J is TRBJ1-5 and V is TRBV6-5; no reliable D call. The CDR3 loop spans 15 amino acids. Germline CDR1 reads MNHEY; CDR2 reads SVGAGI. V dropped 8 bases and J dropped 5 bases, with 19 bases sitting between them. CDR3 DNA sequence: TGTGCCAGCTCCAGTGGCGGCCTTCTATATCAGCCCCAGCATTTT. Translating gives CASSSGGLLYQPQHF.

The chain carries TRBV9 and TRBJ1-2; 7 nucleotides align to TRBD1. The ends lost 1 base at V and 6 bases at J; junction bases unmatched: 15. The CDR3 is 17 amino acids. Germline V CDR1 and CDR2: SGDLS, YYNGEE. The CDR3 region is CASSVPGARRGRDGYTF. The CDR3 region has the DNA TGTGCCAGCAGCGTACCCGGGGCCCGAAGGGGGCGCGATGGCTACACCTTC.

The rearrangement uses TRBV19 and TRBJ1-5, with D possibly being TRBD1 (5 bases). Trimming stripped 1 base from V and 7 bases from J, with 11 bases between. Germline-derived CDR1 and CDR2 are LNHDA and SQIVND (reference sequence). The CDR3 has 14 amino acids. The CDR3 reads CASSIAGPKQPQHF. CDR3 DNA sequence: TGTGCCAGTAGTATAGCGGGACCAAAACAGCCCCAGCATTTT.

V and J are TRBV5-1 and TRBJ2-7; D not certain. This CDR3 is 11 amino acids long. Trimming took off 4 bases at V and 3 bases at J, with 5 bases between the two ends. In germline, CDR1 is SGHRS, CDR2 YFSETQ. The CDR3 bases are TGCGCCAGCAGCCCTGGCTACGAGCAGTACTTC. Amino acid sequence: CASSPGYEQYF.

The chain is built from TRBV11-2 and TRBJ2-7; D is unresolved. The CDR3 runs to 14 residues. CDR1 SGHAT and CDR2 FQNNGV come from the germline V gene. Trimming removed 3 bases from V and 2 bases from J, with 11 bases in between. CDR3: CASSFSQATYEQYF. The CDR3 coding sequence is TGTGCCAGCAGCTTTTCCCAGGCGACCTACGAGCAGTACTTC.

J is TRBJ1-5 and V is TRBV19, with 7 bases identical to TRBD1. The CDR3 covers 15 residues. In germline, CDR1 is LNHDA, CDR2 SQIVND (reference sequence). The V gene end was trimmed by 6 bases and the J gene end by 2 bases; junction bases not matched to a gene: 7. This CDR3 reads CASRTGQIGNQPQHF. The CDR3 DNA reads as TGTGCCAGTAGGACGGGACAGATCGGCAATCAGCCCCAGCATTTT.

CDR3 coding DNA: TGTGCCAGCACCACACCCCTTAGTCTTGAGCAGTTCTTC. It codes for CASTTPLSLEQFF. The V call is TRBV5-6, the J call TRBJ2-1; D is undetermined. CDR1 and CDR2 from the germline V gene are SGHDT and YYEEEE. The length of the CDR3 is 13 residues. V was trimmed by 6 bases and J by 9 bases, leaving 16 bases between them. Combining the CDR3 with reference TRBV5-6 and TRBJ2-1 gives the whole variable domain DAGVTQSPTHLIKTRGQQVTLRCSPKSGHDTVSWYQQALGQGPQFIFQYYEEEERQRGNFPDRFSGHQFPNYSSELNVNALLLGDSALYLCASTTPLSLEQFFGPGTRLTVL.

V is TRBV7-6 and J is TRBJ1-2, with 7 bases identical to TRBD1. V shed 5 bases, J shed 5 bases, and the junction held 5 bases outside the gene matches. The CDR3 is 13 residues long. Germline CDR1 is SGHVS and CDR2 is FNYEAQ. CDR3 region: CASSPWTGYGYTF. CDR3 DNA sequence: TGTGCCAGCAGCCCCTGGACAGGATATGGCTACACCTTC.